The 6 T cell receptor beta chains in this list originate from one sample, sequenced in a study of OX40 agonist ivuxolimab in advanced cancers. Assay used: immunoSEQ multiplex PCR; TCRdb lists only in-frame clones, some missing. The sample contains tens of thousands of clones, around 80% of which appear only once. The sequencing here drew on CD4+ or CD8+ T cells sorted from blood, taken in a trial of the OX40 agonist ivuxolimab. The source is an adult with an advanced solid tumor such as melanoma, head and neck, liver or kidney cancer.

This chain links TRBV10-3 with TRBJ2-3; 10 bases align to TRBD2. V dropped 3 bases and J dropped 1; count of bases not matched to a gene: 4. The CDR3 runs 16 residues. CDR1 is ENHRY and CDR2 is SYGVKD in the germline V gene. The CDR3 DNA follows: TGTGCCATCAGTGACACTAGCGGGGTGGGCACAGATACGCAGTATTTT. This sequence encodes CAISDTSGVGTDTQYF.

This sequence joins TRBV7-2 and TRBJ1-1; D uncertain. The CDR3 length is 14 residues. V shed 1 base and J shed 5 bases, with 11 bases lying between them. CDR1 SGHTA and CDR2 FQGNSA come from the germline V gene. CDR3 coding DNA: TGTGCCAGCAGCTTAGAAGTATCTCGGACTGAAGCTTTCTTT. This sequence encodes CASSLEVSRTEAFF.

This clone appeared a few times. Here the CDR3 reads CASSVNPFPAQETQYF. The CDR3 DNA reads TGTGCCAGCAGCGTAAACCCATTCCCCGCACAAGAGACCCAGTACTTC. This chain links TRBV9 with TRBJ2-5; D gene uncertain. Germline V gene lookup returns CDR1 SGDLS and CDR2 YYNGEE. CDR3 length: 16 residues. Trimming pared 1 base from V and 2 bases from J, leaving 15 bases between.

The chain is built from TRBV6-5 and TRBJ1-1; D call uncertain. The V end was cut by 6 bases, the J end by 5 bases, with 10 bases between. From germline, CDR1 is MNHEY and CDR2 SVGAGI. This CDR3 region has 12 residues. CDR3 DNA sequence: TGTGCCAGCAGATTGGGATTGACTGAAGCTTTCTTT. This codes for CASRLGLTEAFF.

CDR3 residues: CASSLNTATSRGEQFF. DNA for the CDR3: TGTGCCAGCAGCTTAAACACCGCGACTAGCCGGGGTGAGCAGTTCTTC. The genes are TRBV11-2 and TRBJ2-1; TRBD2 matches at 7 bases. Germline CDR1 and CDR2: SGHAT and FQNNGV. The CDR3 consists of 16 residues. With V trimmed by 2 bases and J by 9 bases, 13 bases remained unmatched.

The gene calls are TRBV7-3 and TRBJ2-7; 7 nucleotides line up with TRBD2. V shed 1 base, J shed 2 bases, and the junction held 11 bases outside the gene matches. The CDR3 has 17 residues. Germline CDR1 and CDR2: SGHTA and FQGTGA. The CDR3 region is CASSLSPPAGETYEQYF. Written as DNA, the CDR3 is TGTGCCAGCAGCTTAAGCCCCCCCGCGGGAGAGACCTACGAGCAGTACTTC. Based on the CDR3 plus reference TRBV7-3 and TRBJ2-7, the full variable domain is GAGVSQTPSNKVTEKGKYVELRCDPISGHTALYWYRQSLGQGPEFLIYFQGTGAADDSGLPNDRFFAVRPEGSVSTLKIQRTERGDSAVYLCASSLSPPAGETYEQYFGPGTRLTVT.